This T cell receptor (beta chain) is from a study of response to subunit inactivated influenza vaccine. General study results and limits: Each seasonal influenza vaccination recruits few new T cells, the authors suggested.

Via MiXCR, TCRdb re-called the RT-PCR reads, giving one row per CDR3 protein. The sample lists 800,000 to 1,000,000 distinct CDR3 sequences; roughly 20% were seen once. The CDR3 is 13 amino acids. Per the germline V gene, CDR1 is LGHNA and CDR2 is YNFKEQ. V was cut by 10 bases and J by 3 bases, with 16 bases left in between. On this clonotype itself: The antigen is not known.

Here the sequenced sample was PBMCs from blood, taken roughly 5 days after vaccination. The TCR comes from a man in his fifties who received an inactivated influenza vaccine. V usage is TRBV4-2 and J usage is TRBJ2-7; D remains unclear. CDR3 amino acids: CAMGPGLLYEQYF. CDR3 sequence (DNA): TGTGCCATGGGCCCCGGGCTCCTCTACGAGCAGTACTTC.